These T cell receptor beta chains were read from a single sample in a study of T-cell memory formation after mild COVID-19. TCRdb redid the calling of the 5' RACE reads with MiXCR, one entry per CDR3 protein. The sample holds hundreds of thousands of distinct CDR3 sequences, around a quarter seen once. The specimen was PBMCs or a T cell subset sorted from them (not recorded which). The receptors were gathered from an adult woman who had mild COVID-19 (a few samples of this study predate the infection). Cell type and time point are not known. Both conserved end residues are part of each CDR3. Fields, in order: J gene, D gene, V gene, clone size, CDR3 DNA, CDR3 protein. The D gene is left open where the match is weak. Size is omitted from some rows. Given values are once, few, many or a class for expanded clones.

TRBJ2-7 | TRBD2 | TRBV3-1 | . | TGTGCCAGCAGCCAAGGTCTAGCGGACCCCTACGAGCAGTACTTC | CASSQGLADPYEQYF
TRBJ1-6 | TRBD1 | TRBV20-1 | . | TGCAGTGCTAGGACAGGGGCTATTTATAATTCACCCCTCCACTTT | CSARTGAIYNSPLHF
TRBJ1-1 | TRBD1 | TRBV6-6 | few | TGTGCCAGCAGACCTACTGGACAGGCGACTGAAGCTTTCTTT | CASRPTGQATEAFF
TRBJ2-6 | TRBD2 | TRBV7-7 | few | TGTGCCAGCAGCTTAGGCGGGGGGCCTGGGGCCAACGTCCTGACTTTC | CASSLGGGPGANVLTF
TRBJ2-2 | . | TRBV7-9 | few | TGTGCCAGCAGCTTCATCGGGCCAACTCGGACTGGGGAGCTGTTTTTT | CASSFIGPTRTGELFF
TRBJ2-3 | TRBD1 | TRBV12-3/TRBV12-4 | many | TGTGCCAGCAGTTCGTCGACAGGGAGCACAGATACGCAGTATTTT | CASSSSTGSTDTQYF
TRBJ2-7 | . | TRBV2 | few | TGTGCCAGCAACCCGCTCGGACGGGGTCCTAGCGAGCAGTACTTC | CASNPLGRGPSEQYF
TRBJ2-1 | . | TRBV29-1 | few | TGCAGCGTTAGGGGCATCCCCACCGCCAATGAGCAGTTCTTC | CSVRGIPTANEQFF
TRBJ2-7 | TRBD1 | TRBV15 | . | TGTGCCACCAGCACCTCGGGACAGTCCTACGAGCAGTACTTC | CATSTSGQSYEQYF
TRBJ2-3 | . | TRBV6-1 | . | TGTGCCAGCAGGGGGTGGGGGGCGCAAGATACGCAGTATTTT | CASRGWGAQDTQYF
TRBJ2-1 | . | TRBV7-3 | few | TGTGCCAGCAGCTTACAGCCGGAGGGGCGTGAGCAGTTCTTC | CASSLQPEGREQFF
TRBJ2-1 | . | TRBV28 | few | TGTGCCAGCAGTTCCGACAGAGGGCAGTTCTTC | CASSSDRGQFF
TRBJ2-1 | . | TRBV5-1 | . | TGCGCCAGCAGGTCTCAGGGTGGGTACAATGAGCAGTTCTTC | CASRSQGGYNEQFF
TRBJ2-5 | TRBD1 | TRBV2 | few | TGTGCCAGCAGTGAGCGGACAGGACAAGAGACCCAGTACTTC | CASSERTGQETQYF
TRBJ2-3 | TRBD1 | TRBV15 | . | TGTGCCACCAGCAGAGTACGGACAGGGGTTGCAGATACGCAGTATTTT | CATSRVRTGVADTQYF
TRBJ1-3 | . | TRBV12-3/TRBV12-4 | . | TGTGCCAGCAGTTTCACGGGGGGAAACACCATATATTTT | CASSFTGGNTIYF
TRBJ1-1 | . | TRBV5-1 | . | TGCGCCAGCAGCTTGGCCGAGGGGGGCTGGACTGAAGCTTTCTTT | CASSLAEGGWTEAFF
TRBJ2-3 | TRBD1 | TRBV24-1 | few | TGTGCCACCAGTGATTGGAACGCCGGGACAGGGAGGGTAGATACGCAGTATTTT | CATSDWNAGTGRVDTQYF
TRBJ2-5 | TRBD1 | TRBV5-8 | . | TGTGCCAGCAGCCGACCAGGGACAGGCGAGACCCAGTACTTC | CASSRPGTGETQYF
TRBJ1-5 | . | TRBV5-6 | . | TGTGCCAGCAGCTTGGGAGGGGCCGGCAATCAGCCCCAGCATTTT | CASSLGGAGNQPQHF
TRBJ2-1 | TRBD2 | TRBV20-1 | . | TGCAGTGCCCCGCCGACTAGCGGGCCTTTTGAGCAGTTCTTC | CSAPPTSGPFEQFF
TRBJ2-7 | TRBD2 | TRBV3-1 | many | TGTGCCAGCAGCCAAGGACTAGCGTCTTACGAGCAGTACTTC | CASSQGLASYEQYF
TRBJ1-6 | TRBD1 | TRBV12-3/TRBV12-4 | . | TGTGCCAGCAGGTTACAGGGGGAAGCTTCTAATTCACCCCTCCACTTT | CASRLQGEASNSPLHF
TRBJ2-7 | . | TRBV6-2/TRBV6-3 | few | TGTGCCAGCAGTCCTGGACAGCCTAAGCAGTACTTC | CASSPGQPKQYF
TRBJ2-2 | . | TRBV9 | few | TGTGCCACGAGACAGCTAAGCACTGGGGAGCTGTTTTTT | CATRQLSTGELFF
TRBJ1-1 | . | TRBV19 | . | TGTGCCAGTAGTATGTGGGAGCTGAACACTGAAGCTTTCTTT | CASSMWELNTEAFF
TRBJ1-2 | TRBD1 | TRBV12-3/TRBV12-4 | once | TGTGCCAGCACACGGGACAGGATCAACTTCTATGGCTACACCTTC | CASTRDRINFYGYTF
TRBJ2-2 | TRBD1 | TRBV7-8 | few | TGTGCCAGCAGCTATTGGACAGGGAACACCGGGGAGCTGTTTTTT | CASSYWTGNTGELFF
TRBJ1-1 | . | TRBV5-5 | few | TGTGCCAGCAGCACTGCCGGGACATCGAACACTGAAGCTTTCTTT | CASSTAGTSNTEAFF
TRBJ1-1 | . | TRBV29-1 | many | TGCAGCGTTGAACAGAGGTTGAACACTGAAGCTTTCTTT | CSVEQRLNTEAFF
TRBJ1-2 | . | TRBV12-2 | . | TGTGCAGGTGGCGGATCGGAAGGCTACACCTTC | CAGGGSEGYTF
TRBJ1-1 | TRBD1 | TRBV7-9 | . | TGTGCCAGCAGCTTTCCTCCACGGACAGGGTGGACTGAAGCTTTCTTT | CASSFPPRTGWTEAFF
TRBJ2-1 | . | TRBV5-1 | . | TGCGCCAGCCAATCCGTCAATGAGCAGTTCTTC | CASQSVNEQFF
TRBJ1-2 | . | TRBV3-1 | once | TGTGCCAGCAGCCAAAGGTCCGCTAACTATGGCTACACCTTC | CASSQRSANYGYTF
TRBJ2-1 | TRBD1 | TRBV29-1 | few | TGCAGCGTCGACAGGGGGCTCAATGAGCAGTTCTTC | CSVDRGLNEQFF
TRBJ2-3 | TRBD2 | TRBV7-9 | few | TGTGCCAGCAGCCCCAGTGCAAGGACTAGCGGTCTTACGGATACGCAGTATTTT | CASSPSARTSGLTDTQYF
TRBJ1-6 | . | TRBV3-1 | many | TGTGCCAGCAGCCTTCACAGAGATAATTCACCCCTCCACTTT | CASSLHRDNSPLHF